This TCR beta chain derives from a study of response to subunit inactivated influenza vaccine. There are a few counts of this clonotype. The CDR3 is 14 amino acids. Trimming removed 0 bases at V and 4 bases at J, with 10 bases between. The germline V gene encodes CDR1 SGHRS and CDR2 YFSETQ. From the RT-PCR reads, TCRdb called clonotypes with MiXCR, one entry per CDR3 protein. This table has roughly 520,000 distinct CDR3 sequences, roughly 23% appearing once. The source of this sequence is a man aged 50 to 59 who received an inactivated influenza vaccine. The starting material was CD4+ T cells sorted from PBMCs, obtained around 5 days after vaccination. The J gene is TRBJ1-2, the V gene TRBV5-1, with no clear D. The CDR3 DNA follows: TGCGCCAGCAGCTTGGCCTCGACGGGCTATGGCTACACCTTC. Protein: CASSLASTGYGYTF.